Below are 11 T cell receptor beta chains sequenced from a single sample in a study of cytomegalovirus exposure and HLA in healthy donors. Both 60 Vbeta primers and 13 Jbeta primers went into the PCR. Data came from immunoSEQ multiplex PCR; TCRdb stores just in-frame clones and leaves some out. The repertoire has tens of thousands of clones, roughly 80% of them found once; the top ten carry under 25%. The material sequenced was PBMCs. The receptor set was obtained from a woman aged 35 to 49 in good health and CMV-seropositive.

The V and J genes are TRBV25-1 and TRBJ2-7, with 9 positions matching TRBD1. Germline V gives CDR1 MGHDK, CDR2 SYGVNS. This CDR3 is built from 14 residues. The V and J ends lost 6 bases and 0 bases, in that order; junction bases with no gene match: 3. The CDR3 here is CASRRQGVSYEQYF. The CDR3 DNA reads TGTGCCAGCAGAAGACAGGGGGTCTCCTACGAGCAGTACTTC.

The V and J genes are TRBV7-8 and TRBJ1-2; 11 positions agree with TRBD1. From germline, CDR1 is SGHVS and CDR2 FQNEAQ. The CDR3 totals 14 residues. V was pared by 5 bases and J by 5 bases, with 4 bases of the junction left unmatched. The CDR3 DNA follows: TGTGCCAGCAGCCTCGGACAGGGGGCGTATGGCTACACCTTC. As protein: CASSLGQGAYGYTF.

This clone has only one observation. J is TRBJ1-2 and V is TRBV4-1; D uncertain. The CDR3 has 15 amino acids. Per the germline V gene, CDR1 is MGHRA and CDR2 is YSYEKL. The V end lost 4 bases, the J end lost 4 bases, and 16 bases lay between the germline ends. The CDR3 nucleotides read TGCGCCAGCAGCCCACCCGTCTGGGCGAGCTATGGCTACACCTTC. This codes for CASSPPVWASYGYTF.

V gene TRBV9 combines with J gene TRBJ1-3; no firm D call. With 3 bases removed from V and 0 bases from J, the gap between germline ends came to 10 bases. This CDR3 is 15 amino acids long. Germline values: CDR1 SGDLS, CDR2 YYNGEE. The CDR3 region has the DNA TGTGCCAGCAGCGAGATGGTCTACTCTGGAAACACCATATATTTT. It yields the protein CASSEMVYSGNTIYF.

This chain joins TRBV5-1 and TRBJ2-1; D remains unclear. This CDR3 has 14 amino acids. Trimming took off 2 bases at V and 0 bases at J, with 6 bases between the two ends. Looked up from germline, CDR1 is SGHRS and CDR2 is YFSETQ. CDR3 amino acids: CASSLDTSYNEQFF. DNA of the CDR3: TGCGCCAGCAGCTTAGACACCTCCTACAATGAGCAGTTCTTC.

The gene calls are TRBV4-3 and TRBJ2-3, with a weak D call TRBD1 (6 bases). The germline V gene has CDR1 LGHNA and CDR2 YSLEER. The germline V and J ends were trimmed by 4 bases and 4 bases, with 9 bases remaining between them. The CDR3 runs 13 residues. The CDR3 sequence: CASSRTGSDTQYF. The CDR3, as DNA: TGCGCCAGCAGCCGCACAGGGTCAGATACGCAGTATTTT.

The genes are TRBV9 and TRBJ1-1; perhaps TRBD1 as D (6 bases). CDR1 is SGDLS, CDR2 YYNGEE, per germline. V lost 2 bases and J lost 2, with 10 bases in between. CDR3 length equals 14 residues. The CDR3 loop reads CASSVRDTNTEAFF. The CDR3 DNA sequence: TGTGCCAGCAGCGTCCGGGACACTAACACTGAAGCTTTCTTT.

In this sample, this clone turned up a few times. The V gene is TRBV30, the J gene TRBJ1-1; D ambiguous. V lost 0 bases to trimming and J lost 11 bases, with 13 bases between them. Germline assignment: CDR1 GTSNPN and CDR2 SVGIG (reference sequence). CDR3 length equals 12 residues. CDR3 residues: CAWSVRNLRAFF. The CDR3 region has the DNA TGTGCCTGGAGTGTACGTAACCTACGGGCTTTCTTT.

This CDR3 reads CASSQDPGRVTDTQYF. The CDR3 nucleotides read TGCGCCAGCAGCCAAGATCCTGGCAGGGTCACAGATACGCAGTATTTT. The J gene is TRBJ2-3, the V gene TRBV4-1; the D gene is possibly TRBD1 (5 bases). CDR1 MGHRA and CDR2 YSYEKL come from the germline V gene. The V end was cut by 0 bases, the J end by 2 bases, with 12 bases between. This CDR3 has 16 residues.

This rearrangement joins TRBV7-9 to TRBJ2-5; D is unclear. The germline gives CDR1 SEHNR, CDR2 FQNEAQ (reference sequence). V was clipped by 4 bases and J by 5 bases, with 14 bases between them. This CDR3 has 14 amino acids. The CDR3 region has the DNA TGTGCCAGCAGCTCAGACTGGTCCGGGGAGACCCAGTACTTC. Residues: CASSSDWSGETQYF.

The V and J genes are TRBV7-9 and TRBJ2-3, with 9 nucleotides matching TRBD2. Looked up from germline, CDR1 is SEHNR and CDR2 is FQNEAQ (reference sequence). This CDR3 is built from 16 residues. The J segment lost 4 bases and the V segment lost 5 bases, leaving 10 bases of the junction unmatched. CDR3: CASSPVGLAKADTQYF. Here the CDR3 DNA reads TGTGCCAGCAGCCCCGTGGGACTAGCAAAGGCAGATACGCAGTATTTT.